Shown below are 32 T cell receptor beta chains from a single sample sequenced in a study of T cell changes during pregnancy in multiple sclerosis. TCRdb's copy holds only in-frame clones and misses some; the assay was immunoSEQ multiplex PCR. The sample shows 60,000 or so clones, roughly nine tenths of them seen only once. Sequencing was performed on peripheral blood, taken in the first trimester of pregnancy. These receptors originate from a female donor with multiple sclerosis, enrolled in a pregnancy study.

In DNA form, the CDR3 reads TGTGCCTGGGGGACTAGCGCCAACTCCTACGAGCAGTACTTC. It yields the protein CAWGTSANSYEQYF. This chain joins TRBV30 and TRBJ2-5, with TRBD2 identical over 10 bases. The J call may not be correct, given that the DNA end is closer to TRBJ2-7. Per germline, CDR1 GTSNPN and CDR2 SVGIG (reference sequence). The CDR3 totals 14 residues.

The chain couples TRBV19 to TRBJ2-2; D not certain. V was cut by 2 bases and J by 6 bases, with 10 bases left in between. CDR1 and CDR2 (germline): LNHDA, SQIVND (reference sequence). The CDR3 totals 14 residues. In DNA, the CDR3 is TGTGCCAGTAGTATACAGCTCAGCGCCGGGGAGCTGTTTTTT. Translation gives CASSIQLSAGELFF.

The CDR3 nucleotides read TGTGCCAGCAGCTTGAGCCGAGACAAAAATGAAAAACTGTTTTTT. It is translated as CASSLSRDKNEKLFF. The chain combines TRBV5-4 with TRBJ1-4; D is unclear. The CDR3 contains 15 residues. Germline CDR1 is SGHNT and CDR2 is YYREEE (reference sequence). Trimming left V 1 base short and J 5 bases short, with 12 bases between.

CDR3 sequence (DNA): TGCGCCAGCAGCTTTACCGCCGGGTCGAACACTGAAGCTTTCTTT. Its translation is CASSFTAGSNTEAFF. The V call is TRBV5-1, the J call TRBJ1-1, with D unresolved. CDR1 is SGHRS and CDR2 is YFSETQ in the germline V gene. The length of the CDR3 is 15 residues. Trimming cost V 2 bases and J 1 base, with 12 bases left between them.

The CDR3 is CASSARGPGELFF. In nucleotides, the CDR3 is TGTGCCAGCAGCGCCAGGGGGCCCGGGGAGCTGTTTTTT. The V gene is TRBV7-3, the J gene TRBJ2-2, with 8 positions matching TRBD1. The germline V gene has CDR1 SGHTA and CDR2 FQGTGA. The length of the CDR3 is 13 residues. The trim removed 5 bases at V and 6 bases at J, leaving 2 bases unmatched.

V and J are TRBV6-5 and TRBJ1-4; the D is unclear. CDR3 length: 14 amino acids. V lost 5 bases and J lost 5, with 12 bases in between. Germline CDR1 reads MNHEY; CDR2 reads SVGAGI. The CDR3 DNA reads TGTGCCAGCAGTCCCTACAGACAAAATGAAAAACTGTTTTTT. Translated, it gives CASSPYRQNEKLFF.

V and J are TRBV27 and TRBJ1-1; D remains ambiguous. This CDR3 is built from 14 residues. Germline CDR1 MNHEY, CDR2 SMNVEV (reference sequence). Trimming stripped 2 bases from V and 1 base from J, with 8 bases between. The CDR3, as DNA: TGTGCCAGCAGTTTAGGAGAGAAGAACACTGAAGCTTTCTTT. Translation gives CASSLGEKNTEAFF.

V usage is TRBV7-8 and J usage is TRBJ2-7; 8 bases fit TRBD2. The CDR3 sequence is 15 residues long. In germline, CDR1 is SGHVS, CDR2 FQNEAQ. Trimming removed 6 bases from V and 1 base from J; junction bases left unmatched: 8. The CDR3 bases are TGTGCCAGCAGGGAAACTAGCGGACCTTCCTACGAGCAGTACTTC. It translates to CASRETSGPSYEQYF.

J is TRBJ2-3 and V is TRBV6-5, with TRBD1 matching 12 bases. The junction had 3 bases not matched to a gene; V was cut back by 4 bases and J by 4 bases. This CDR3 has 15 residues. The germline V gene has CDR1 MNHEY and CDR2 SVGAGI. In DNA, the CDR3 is TGTGCCAGCAGTTGGGGGACAGGGGGCCCAGATACGCAGTATTTT. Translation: CASSWGTGGPDTQYF.

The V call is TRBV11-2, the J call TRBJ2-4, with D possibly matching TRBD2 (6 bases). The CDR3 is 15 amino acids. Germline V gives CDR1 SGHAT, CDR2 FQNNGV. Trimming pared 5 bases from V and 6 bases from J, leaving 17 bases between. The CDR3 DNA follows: TGTGCCAGCAGCGGGGCGACTAGACTTGGAAACATTCAGTACTTC. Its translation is CASSGATRLGNIQYF.

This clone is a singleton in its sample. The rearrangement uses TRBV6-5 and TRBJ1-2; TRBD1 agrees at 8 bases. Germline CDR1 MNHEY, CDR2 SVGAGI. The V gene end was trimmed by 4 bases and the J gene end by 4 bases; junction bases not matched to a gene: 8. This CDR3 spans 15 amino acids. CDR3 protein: CASSSSSGGVYGYTF. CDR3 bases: TGTGCCAGCAGTTCCAGCTCAGGGGGCGTCTATGGCTACACCTTC.

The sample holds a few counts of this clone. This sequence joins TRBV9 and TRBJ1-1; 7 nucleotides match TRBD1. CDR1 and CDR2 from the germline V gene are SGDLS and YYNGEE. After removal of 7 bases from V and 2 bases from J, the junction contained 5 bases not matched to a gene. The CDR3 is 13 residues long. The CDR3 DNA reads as TGTGCCAGCGGGGGACAGCCTAACACTGAAGCTTTCTTT. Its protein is CASGGQPNTEAFF.

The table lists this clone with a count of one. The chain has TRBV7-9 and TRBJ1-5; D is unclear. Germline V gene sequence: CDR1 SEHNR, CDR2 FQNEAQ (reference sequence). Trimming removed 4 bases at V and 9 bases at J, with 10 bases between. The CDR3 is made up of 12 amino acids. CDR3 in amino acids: CASSSTYPPQHF. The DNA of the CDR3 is TGTGCCAGCAGCTCCACCTACCCGCCCCAGCATTTT.

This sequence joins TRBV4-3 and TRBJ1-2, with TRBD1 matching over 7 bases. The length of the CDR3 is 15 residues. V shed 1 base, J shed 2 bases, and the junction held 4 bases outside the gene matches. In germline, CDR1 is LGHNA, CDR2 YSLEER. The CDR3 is CASSQASTGNYGYTF. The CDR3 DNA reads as TGCGCCAGCAGCCAAGCCTCGACAGGGAACTATGGCTACACCTTC.

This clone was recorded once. CDR3 nucleotides: TGCGCCAGCAGCCAAGATTTGGGTCGGGGGGGGTTAGATACGCAGTATTTT. It translates to CASSQDLGRGGLDTQYF. J is TRBJ2-3 and V is TRBV4-1; 8 positions match TRBD2. The J segment lost 5 bases and the V segment lost 0 bases, leaving 10 bases of the junction unmatched. The CDR3 is 17 residues long. Germline loops: CDR1 MGHRA, CDR2 YSYEKL.

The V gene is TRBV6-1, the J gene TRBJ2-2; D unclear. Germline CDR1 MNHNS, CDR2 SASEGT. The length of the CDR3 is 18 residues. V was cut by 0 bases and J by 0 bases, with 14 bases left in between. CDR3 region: CASSEALWRNSNTGELFF. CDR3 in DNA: TGTGCCAGCAGTGAAGCGCTATGGAGAAACTCGAACACCGGGGAGCTGTTTTTT.

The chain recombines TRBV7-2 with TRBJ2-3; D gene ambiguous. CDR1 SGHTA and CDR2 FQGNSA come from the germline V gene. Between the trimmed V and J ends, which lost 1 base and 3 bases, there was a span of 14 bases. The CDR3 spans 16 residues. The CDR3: CASSLVRPRRTDTQYF. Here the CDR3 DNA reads TGTGCCAGCAGCTTAGTGCGGCCCCGTCGGACAGATACGCAGTATTTT.

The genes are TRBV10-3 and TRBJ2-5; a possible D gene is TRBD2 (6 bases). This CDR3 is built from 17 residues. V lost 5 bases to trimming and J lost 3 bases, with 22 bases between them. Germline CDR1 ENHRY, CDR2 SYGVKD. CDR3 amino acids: CAISRFSGTLQKETQYF. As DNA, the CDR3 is TGTGCCATCAGTCGATTCTCCGGGACTCTGCAAAAAGAGACCCAGTACTTC.

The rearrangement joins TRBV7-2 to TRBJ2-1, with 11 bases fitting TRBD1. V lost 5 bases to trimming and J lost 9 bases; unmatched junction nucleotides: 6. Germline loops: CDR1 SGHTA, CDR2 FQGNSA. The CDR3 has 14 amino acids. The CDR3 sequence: CASSPGQGASEQFF. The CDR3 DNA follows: TGTGCCAGCAGCCCTGGACAGGGGGCGAGTGAGCAGTTCTTC.

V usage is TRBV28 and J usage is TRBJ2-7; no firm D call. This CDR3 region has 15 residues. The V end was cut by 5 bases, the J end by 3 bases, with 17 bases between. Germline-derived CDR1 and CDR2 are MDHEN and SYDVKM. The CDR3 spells CASSPAGYQVYEQYF. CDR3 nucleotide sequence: TGTGCCAGCAGTCCGGCAGGCTACCAGGTCTACGAGCAGTACTTC.

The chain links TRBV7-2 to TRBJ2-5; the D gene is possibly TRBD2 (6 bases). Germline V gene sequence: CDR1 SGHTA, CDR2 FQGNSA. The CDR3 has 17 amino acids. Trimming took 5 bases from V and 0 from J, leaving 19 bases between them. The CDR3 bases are TGTGCCAGCAGCCGGATCGGCGGGGCTTCCAACCAAGAGACCCAGTACTTC. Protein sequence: CASSRIGGASNQETQYF.

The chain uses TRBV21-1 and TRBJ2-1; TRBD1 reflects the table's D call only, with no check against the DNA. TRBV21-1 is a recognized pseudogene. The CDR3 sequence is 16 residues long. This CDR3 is CASSKAPDRGWNEQFF. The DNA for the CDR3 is TGTGCCAGCAGCAAAGCGCCTGACAGGGGATGGAATGAGCAGTTCTTC.

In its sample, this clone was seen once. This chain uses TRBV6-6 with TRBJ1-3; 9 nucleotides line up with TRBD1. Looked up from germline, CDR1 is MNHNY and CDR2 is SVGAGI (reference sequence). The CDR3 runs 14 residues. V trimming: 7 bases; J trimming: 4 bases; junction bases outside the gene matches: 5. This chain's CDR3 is CASNPQGAGNTIYF. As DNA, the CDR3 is TGTGCCAGCAACCCACAGGGGGCGGGAAACACCATATATTTT.

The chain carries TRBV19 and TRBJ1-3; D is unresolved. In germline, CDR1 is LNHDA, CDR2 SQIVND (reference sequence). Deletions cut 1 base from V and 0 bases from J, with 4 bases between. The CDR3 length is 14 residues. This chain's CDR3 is CASSIAVSGNTIYF. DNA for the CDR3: TGTGCCAGTAGTATAGCGGTCTCTGGAAACACCATATATTTT.

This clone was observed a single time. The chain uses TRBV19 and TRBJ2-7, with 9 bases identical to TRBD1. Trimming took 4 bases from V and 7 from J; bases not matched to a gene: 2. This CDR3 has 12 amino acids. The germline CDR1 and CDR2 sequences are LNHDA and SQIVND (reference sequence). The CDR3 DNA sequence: TGTGCCAGTAGTAGACAGGGGGGAGAGCAGTACTTC. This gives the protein CASSRQGGEQYF.

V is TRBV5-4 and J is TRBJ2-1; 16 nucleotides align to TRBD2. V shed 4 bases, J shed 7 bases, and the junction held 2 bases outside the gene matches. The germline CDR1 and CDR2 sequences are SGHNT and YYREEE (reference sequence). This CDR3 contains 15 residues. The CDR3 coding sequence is TGTGCCAGCAGCATGGGACTAGCGGGAGGGAATGAGCAGTTCTTC. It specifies CASSMGLAGGNEQFF.

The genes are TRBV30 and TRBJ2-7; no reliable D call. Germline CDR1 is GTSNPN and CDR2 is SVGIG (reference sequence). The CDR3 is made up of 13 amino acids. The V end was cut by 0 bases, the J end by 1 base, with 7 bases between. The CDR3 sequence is CAWSVSYSYEQYF. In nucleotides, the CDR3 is TGTGCCTGGAGTGTATCGTATTCCTACGAGCAGTACTTC.

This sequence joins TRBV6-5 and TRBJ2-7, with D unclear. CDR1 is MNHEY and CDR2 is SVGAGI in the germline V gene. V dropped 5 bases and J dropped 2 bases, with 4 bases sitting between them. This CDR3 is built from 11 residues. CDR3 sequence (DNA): TGTGCCAGCAGTCAGACCTACGAGCAGTACTTC. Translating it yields CASSQTYEQYF.

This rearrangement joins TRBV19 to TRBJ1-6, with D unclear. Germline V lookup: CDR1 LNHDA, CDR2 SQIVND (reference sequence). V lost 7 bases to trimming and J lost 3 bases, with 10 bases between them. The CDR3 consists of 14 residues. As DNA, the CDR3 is TGTGCCAGTAATCTACAGATCTATAATTCACCCCTCCACTTT. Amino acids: CASNLQIYNSPLHF.

CDR3 sequence reads: CASRFSGAGKGNYGYTF. The CDR3 DNA reads TGTGCCAGCCGATTTTCCGGGGCGGGGAAAGGCAACTATGGCTACACCTTC. The rearrangement links TRBV7-2 to TRBJ1-2; TRBD1 might be the D (5 bases). CDR1 SGHTA and CDR2 FQGNSA come from the germline V gene. Trimming removed 8 bases at V and 2 bases at J, with 24 bases between. The CDR3 covers 17 residues.

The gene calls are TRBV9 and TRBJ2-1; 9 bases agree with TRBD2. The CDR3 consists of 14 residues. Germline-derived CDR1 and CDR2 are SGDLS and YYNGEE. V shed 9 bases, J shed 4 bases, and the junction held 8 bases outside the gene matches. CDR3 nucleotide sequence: TGTGCCACCCAACCGGGACTAGCTTACAATGAGCAGTTCTTC. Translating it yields CATQPGLAYNEQFF.

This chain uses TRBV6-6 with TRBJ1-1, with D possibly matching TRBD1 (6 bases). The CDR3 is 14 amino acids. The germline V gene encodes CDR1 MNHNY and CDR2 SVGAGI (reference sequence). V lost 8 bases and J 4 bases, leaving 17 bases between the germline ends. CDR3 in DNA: TGTGCCAGCGGGCTAGGGGGGGGGCCCACTGAAGCTTTCTTT. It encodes CASGLGGGPTEAFF.